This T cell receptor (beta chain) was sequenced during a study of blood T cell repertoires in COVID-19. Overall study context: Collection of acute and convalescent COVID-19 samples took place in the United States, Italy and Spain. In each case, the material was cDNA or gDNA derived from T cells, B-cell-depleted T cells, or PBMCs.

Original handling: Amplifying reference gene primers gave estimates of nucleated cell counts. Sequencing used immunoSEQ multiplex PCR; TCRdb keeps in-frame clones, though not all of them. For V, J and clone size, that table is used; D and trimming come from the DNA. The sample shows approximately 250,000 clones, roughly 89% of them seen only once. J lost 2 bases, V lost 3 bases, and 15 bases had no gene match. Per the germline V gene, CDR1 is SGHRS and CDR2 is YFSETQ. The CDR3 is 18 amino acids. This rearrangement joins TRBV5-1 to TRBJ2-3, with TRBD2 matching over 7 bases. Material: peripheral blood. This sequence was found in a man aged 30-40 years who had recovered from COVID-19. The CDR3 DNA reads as TGCGCCAGCAGCTCGGCCCCTCGGGGGGAGGCCCCCACAGATACGCAGTATTTT. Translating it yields CASSSAPRGEAPTDTQYF. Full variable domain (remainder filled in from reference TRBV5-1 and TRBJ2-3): KAGVTQTPRYLIKTRGQQVTLSCSPISGHRSVSWYQQTPGQGLQFLFEYFSETQRNKGNFPGRFSGRQFSNSRSEMNVSTLELGDSALYLCASSSAPRGEAPTDTQYFGPGTRLTVL.